One and the same sample provided the 15 T cell receptor beta chains below, sequenced in a study of shared clonotypes between healthy human individuals. The data were produced by immunoSEQ multiplex PCR, yet TCRdb's version contains in-frame clones alone and is incomplete. There are about 1.5 million clones in the sample; approximately 98% occur only once, and roughly 0.45% lies in the top ten. Source material: naive CD4+ T cells sorted from blood. Subset: CD45RA+ positively selected. Source of these receptors: a young man in good health.

This sequence joins TRBV15 and TRBJ1-5; 9 nucleotides align to TRBD1. Per the germline V gene, CDR1 is LNHNV and CDR2 is YYDKDF (reference sequence). This CDR3 spans 20 amino acids. Trimming took 0 bases from V and 0 from J; bases not matched to a gene: 12. The CDR3 is CATSRDQEQGAPYSNQPQHF. CDR3 sequence (DNA): TGTGCCACCAGCAGAGATCAAGAACAGGGGGCACCATATAGCAATCAGCCCCAGCATTTT.

About this clone itself: Within the sample, other DNA sequences also encode this same CDR3. J is TRBJ2-1 and V is TRBV10-3; no clear D. Between the trimmed V and J ends, which lost 4 bases and 4 bases, there was a span of 2 bases. Looked up from germline, CDR1 is ENHRY and CDR2 is SYGVKD. This CDR3 spans 11 amino acids. Here the CDR3 DNA reads TGTGCCATCAGTGGTTACAATGAGCAGTTCTTC. It yields the protein CAISGYNEQFF.

The chain has TRBV5-4 and TRBJ1-2; 11 bases are shared with TRBD1. Trimming removed 6 bases from V and 8 bases from J; junction bases left unmatched: 15. Germline lookup yields CDR1 SGHNT and CDR2 YYREEE (reference sequence). The CDR3 has 16 residues. The CDR3: CASTVAKRTGGEGYTF. Written as DNA, the CDR3 is TGTGCCAGCACCGTGGCGAAAAGGACAGGGGGCGAAGGCTACACCTTC.

The chain is built from TRBV2 and TRBJ1-4; no clear D. Germline-derived CDR1 and CDR2 are SNHLY and FYNNEI. V lost 5 bases and J lost 3, with 7 bases in between. The CDR3 spans 13 residues. This CDR3 is CASSTRANEKLFF. The CDR3 nucleotides are TGTGCCAGCAGTACACGGGCTAATGAAAAACTGTTTTTT.

The rearrangement uses TRBV7-2 and TRBJ2-7, with TRBD2 identical over 11 bases. The CDR3 has 15 amino acids. Germline V gene data show CDR1 as SGHTA and CDR2 as FQGNSA. The ends lost 8 bases at V and 1 base at J; junction bases unmatched: 7. The CDR3 is CASDQGLAASYEQYF. The CDR3 DNA reads TGTGCCAGCGACCAGGGACTAGCGGCGTCCTACGAGCAGTACTTC.

The CDR3 DNA reads TGTGCCAGCAGCAAACAGGGTGGTCCCACAGATACGCAGTATTTT. Translation: CASSKQGGPTDTQYF. The J gene is TRBJ2-3, the V gene TRBV7-3, with D perhaps matching TRBD1 (6 bases). Germline-derived CDR1 and CDR2 are SGHTA and FQGTGA. V was trimmed by 5 bases and J by 2 bases, leaving 14 bases between them. The CDR3 has 15 residues.

On this clone itself: One end of the junction fails to match germline, which may point to a read error. The chain joins TRBV23-1 to TRBJ1-5, with D tentatively TRBD1 (5 bases). TRBV23-1 is placed among ORFs of uncertain function. There are 14 residues in the CDR3. The chain's CDR3 is CASIRGGRVHSKNF. DNA for the CDR3: TGCGCCAGCATCCGCGGGGGAAGGGTTCACTCCAAGAATTTT.

This clone was seen just once. Other nucleotide sequences from this sample produce the same CDR3. The chain's CDR3 is CASSLDEQFF. The CDR3 DNA reads as TGTGCCAGCAGCTTAGATGAGCAGTTCTTC. The chain is built from TRBV7-9 and TRBJ2-1; unclear D gene. The length of the CDR3 is 10 residues. Germline CDR1 is SEHNR and CDR2 is FQNEAQ (reference sequence). The V gene lost 1 base and the J gene lost 8 bases, with 0 bases spanning the gap.

The CDR3 nucleotides are TGTGCCAGCAGTGGGGAATGGACGGGGCTGGGCGAGCAGTACTTC. It yields the protein CASSGEWTGLGEQYF. This sequence joins TRBV6-4 and TRBJ2-7; D may match TRBD1 or TRBD2 (5 bases each). Per the germline V gene, CDR1 is MRHNA and CDR2 is SNTAGT. V lost 4 bases to trimming and J lost 6 bases, with 19 bases between them. This CDR3 spans 15 amino acids.

This rearrangement joins TRBV9 to TRBJ1-1; D uncertain. Trimming cost V 2 bases and J 1 base, with 9 bases left between them. This CDR3 has 14 residues. CDR1 SGDLS and CDR2 YYNGEE come from the germline V gene. The CDR3 protein is CASSVEARNTEAFF. The CDR3, as DNA: TGTGCCAGCAGCGTCGAGGCCCGGAACACTGAAGCTTTCTTT.

The V call is TRBV6-6, the J call TRBJ2-1; D unclear. Looked up from germline, CDR1 is MNHNY and CDR2 is SVGAGI (reference sequence). The CDR3 length is 12 residues. The ends were cut back, 8 bases at V and 6 bases at J, with 11 bases in the middle. The CDR3 spells CASRLRSNEQFF. CDR3 nucleotides: TGTGCCAGCCGTCTCCGATCCAATGAGCAGTTCTTC.

This chain uses TRBV6-4 with TRBJ2-2, with D maybe TRBD1 (5 bases). The V and J ends lost 6 bases and 3 bases respectively, with 11 bases between them. CDR1 and CDR2 (germline): MRHNA, SNTAGT. The CDR3 has 14 amino acids. This chain's CDR3 is CASRGVGDTGELFF. The CDR3 nucleotides read TGTGCCAGCAGGGGTGTAGGGGACACCGGGGAGCTGTTTTTT.

This chain links TRBV12-2 with TRBJ2-7. TRBV12-2 is deemed a pseudogene. This CDR3 spans 13 amino acids. CDR3 region: CASRLDGRYEQYF. CDR3 sequence (DNA): TGTGCAAGTCGCTTGGACGGAAGATACGAGCAGTACTTC.

The V gene is TRBV5-1, the J gene TRBJ1-1; D ambiguous. Germline values: CDR1 SGHRS, CDR2 YFSETQ. Trimming cost V 2 bases and J 1 base, with 9 bases left between them. The CDR3 is made up of 14 amino acids. CDR3 nucleotides: TGCGCCAGCAGCTTTACGGGATCGAACACTGAAGCTTTCTTT. Encoded protein: CASSFTGSNTEAFF.

The rearrangement uses TRBV5-4 and TRBJ2-1; 11 bases are shared with TRBD1. J lost 4 bases, V lost 5 bases, and 5 bases had no gene match. Germline V gene data show CDR1 as SGHNT and CDR2 as YYREEE (reference sequence). This CDR3 has 15 amino acids. The CDR3, as DNA: TGTGCCAGCAGTTGGGACAGGGGGGGGTACAATGAGCAGTTCTTC. Translating it yields CASSWDRGGYNEQFF.